This TCR beta chain came from a study of blood T cells in healthy people across ages. Germline V lookup: CDR1 SGDLS, CDR2 YYNGEE. The CDR3 is 13 amino acids. The V end was cut by 3 bases, the J end by 4 bases, with 10 bases between. This clonotype has only a few counts. Primed by a sample-barcoded 5' primer and a J-beta primer mix, a second PCR proceeded for 7 to 11 cycles. TCRdb re-called the 5' RACE reads with MiXCR, one entry per CDR3 protein. The repertoire has hundreds of thousands of distinct CDR3 sequences, about 45% of them found once; the top ten carry around 18%. Sample: blood. The chain carries TRBV9 and TRBJ2-5; D is ambiguous. This TCR was sampled from a man at least 80 years old in good health. Here the CDR3 DNA reads TGTGCCAGCAGCGAACTCAAAGGAGAGACCCAGTACTTC. Translated: CASSELKGETQYF.